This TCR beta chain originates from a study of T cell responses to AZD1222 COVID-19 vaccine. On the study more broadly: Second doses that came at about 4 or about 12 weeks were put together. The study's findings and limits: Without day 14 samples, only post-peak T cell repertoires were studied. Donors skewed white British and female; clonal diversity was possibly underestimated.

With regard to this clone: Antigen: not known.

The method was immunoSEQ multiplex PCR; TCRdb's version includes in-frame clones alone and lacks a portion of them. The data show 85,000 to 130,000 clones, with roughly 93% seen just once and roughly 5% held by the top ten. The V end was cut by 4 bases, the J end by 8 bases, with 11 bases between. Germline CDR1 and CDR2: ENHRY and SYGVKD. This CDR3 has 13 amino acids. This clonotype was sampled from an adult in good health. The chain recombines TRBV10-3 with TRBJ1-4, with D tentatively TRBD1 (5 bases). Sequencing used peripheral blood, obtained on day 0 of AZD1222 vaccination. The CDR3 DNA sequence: TGTGCCATCAGTGTCGAGGGGCGGGAAAAACTGTTTTTT. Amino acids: CAISVEGREKLFF.